This TCR beta chain is from a study of CD8+ T cells in alopecia areata. Points on this clone: Other DNA sequences of this sample code for an identical CDR3.

Germline V gene lookup returns CDR1 GTSNPN and CDR2 SVGIG (reference sequence). There are 12 residues in the CDR3. With 2 bases removed from V and 1 base from J, the gap between germline ends came to 4 bases. The sample's treatment: oral pan-JAK inhibitor, 5-10 mg twice daily. Extraction of RNA preceded its reverse transcription into cDNA, which served as the sequencing template. The method was immunoSEQ multiplex PCR; TCRdb's version includes in-frame clones alone and lacks a portion of them. The sample has around 150,000 clones; just over 65% are singletons. The TCR originated in a human donor with alopecia areata. The material sequenced was CD4+ T cells sorted from blood, taken at week 4, from a patient treated with tofacitinib. The rearrangement links TRBV30 to TRBJ2-3; D call uncertain. CDR3 region: CAWSPGTDTQYF. The CDR3 DNA reads as TGTGCCTGGAGTCCGGGCACAGATACGCAGTATTTT.